This T cell receptor beta chain was found in a study of cytotoxic CD8 clonotypes in ibrutinib-treated CLL. Whole-study results and caveats: Clonality at baseline surpassed age-matched healthy donors and tracked circulating CD8+ T-cell counts.

The method was immunoSEQ multiplex PCR; TCRdb's version includes in-frame clones alone and lacks a portion of them. The table shows approximately 300,000 clones, with approximately 80% occurring only once. In its sample, this clone was seen once. The antigen remains undetermined. The material was PBMCs, obtained before ibrutinib treatment. This receptor was obtained from a human donor with chronic lymphocytic leukemia.

CDR3 DNA sequence: TGTGCCGCCGGAGACAGCAGAGGAAAAGAGACCCAGTACTTC. Translated: CAAGDSRGKETQYF. The V and J genes are TRBV27 and TRBJ2-5; a weak D match, TRBD1 (5 bases). The germline V gene has CDR1 MNHEY and CDR2 SMNVEV (reference sequence). Trimming removed 11 bases from V and 3 bases from J, with 19 bases in between. The CDR3 is 14 residues long.